This record looks at one TCR beta chain sequence and its context. What it binds is unknown. The sample is drawn from a study of T-cell memory formation after mild COVID-19. Study in general: The study found TCR clusters largely donor specific.

The V gene lost 1 base and the J gene lost 8 bases, with 9 bases spanning the gap. The CDR3 contains 12 residues. Germline CDR1 is SGHNT and CDR2 is YENEEA. TCRdb re-analysed the 5' RACE reads in MiXCR, keeping a single row per CDR3 protein. Here the sample spans about 400,000 distinct CDR3 sequences, 13% to 15% being singletons. Findings of the study overall: Whether day 37 second-wave clones are SARS-CoV-2-specific was not confirmed. Several responding clones turned up in pre-infection memory, indicating that cross-reactive memory may have taken part.

This sequence was found in a man aged 18 to 30 who had mild COVID-19 (a few samples of this study predate the infection). Cell type and time point are not known. The source material was PBMCs or a T cell subset sorted from them (not recorded which). The rearrangement links TRBV11-3 to TRBJ2-7, with D perhaps matching TRBD2 (5 bases). The CDR3 region has the DNA TGTGCCAGCAGCTTAGGTCCGGGAAAGCAGTACTTC. Translation gives CASSLGPGKQYF.